The rows below give T cell receptor beta chains drawn from one sample of a study of blood T cell repertoires in COVID-19. Only in-frame clones appear in the TCRdb table, and some are missing; sequencing was by immunoSEQ multiplex PCR. The sample gives 240,000 or so clones, around 83% of which show up once; roughly 1.9% is in the top ten. Material for sequencing was peripheral blood. The receptors were sampled from a man younger than 45 who had recovered from COVID-19. Each CDR3 is given without its conserved first and last residue.

J gene: TRBJ1-6
V gene: TRBV7-9
CDR3 protein: ASSSILQGSSYNSPLH

J gene: TRBJ1-1
V gene: TRBV4-1
CDR3 protein: ASSQYLANTEAF

J gene: TRBJ1-1
V gene: TRBV28
CDR3 protein: ASSSVTGGDLGGAF

J gene: TRBJ2-5
V gene: TRBV28
CDR3 protein: ASSFGQPGQETQY

J gene: TRBJ2-1
V gene: TRBV5-1
CDR3 protein: ASSPTRFELEQF

J gene: TRBJ1-4
V gene: TRBV6-6
CDR3 protein: ASSAPGASNEKLF

J gene: TRBJ2-5
V gene: TRBV2
CDR3 protein: ASSEYGGVQETQY

J gene: TRBJ2-5
V gene: TRBV2
CDR3 protein: ASLEGTSGGVWETQY

J gene: TRBJ2-2
V gene: TRBV6-1
CDR3 protein: ASSEIRVGELF

J gene: TRBJ1-6
V gene: TRBV7-3
CDR3 protein: ASSQTGHMESPLH

J gene: TRBJ1-2
V gene: TRBV7-8
CDR3 protein: ASSFGGYGYT

J gene: TRBJ1-2
V gene: TRBV5-1
CDR3 protein: ASTASAQGSYYGYT

J gene: TRBJ2-5
V gene: TRBV5-1
CDR3 protein: ASSLALASVETQY

J gene: TRBJ2-1
V gene: TRBV4-2
CDR3 protein: ASSQVAVQEGQF

J gene: TRBJ2-3
V gene: TRBV3-1/TRBV3-2
CDR3 protein: ASSQTSGGADTQY

J gene: TRBJ2-5
V gene: TRBV3-1/TRBV3-2
CDR3 protein: ASSQAEGRGTQY

J gene: TRBJ1-4
V gene: TRBV3-1/TRBV3-2
CDR3 protein: ASSQFFRSPGNEKLF